This T cell receptor beta chain was observed in a study of cytomegalovirus exposure and HLA in healthy donors. The study's findings and limits: Donor immune exposure was known only as CMV serostatus. Reportedly, cytomegalovirus status was diagnosed with high sensitivity and specificity.

The table lists this clone with a few counts. What it binds is unknown. J gave up 4 bases and V 0 bases, and 7 bases lay outside the gene matches. Germline V gene sequence: CDR1 SGHRS, CDR2 YFSETQ. The CDR3 spans 17 residues. The PCR ran on 60 Vbeta and 13 Jbeta primers. Data came from immunoSEQ multiplex PCR; TCRdb stores just in-frame clones and leaves some out. The sample records 150,000 to 200,000 clones, roughly 79% being singletons. The rearrangement joins TRBV5-1 to TRBJ2-5; 12 bases agree with TRBD2. Material for sequencing was PBMCs. The TCR originated in a woman aged 18-35 years in good health and CMV-seropositive. The CDR3 region has the DNA TGCGCCAGCAGCTTGGGACTAGCGGGGGCTCAAGGAGAGACCCAGTACTTC. It translates to CASSLGLAGAQGETQYF.